This T cell receptor beta chain comes out of a study of human T cells and chemical hapten exposure. TCRdb re-called the RACE reads with MiXCR, one entry per CDR3 protein. The profile shows roughly 190,000 distinct CDR3 sequences, 20% to 25% of them singletons. V lost 2 bases to trimming and J lost 7 bases, with 18 bases between them. Per germline, CDR1 KGHSH and CDR2 LQKENI. This CDR3 contains 15 residues. The time point denotes: patch test 1, 2 weeks after DPC sensitization. Treatment given: therapeutic diphenylcyclopropenone sensitization with weekly scalp DPC. The chain links TRBV18 to TRBJ2-7; tentatively, D is TRBD1 (6 bases). The sample consisted of whole blood, taken in connection with sensitization to the hapten diphenylcyclopropenone (DPC). This receptor was taken from a woman in her forties or fifties with alopecia areata. Some clones in this sample may be carry-over from other donors' samples. The DNA for the CDR3 is TGTGCCAGCTCACCAAGCGGCAGGGGTGAACGGGAGCAGTACTTC. This sequence encodes CASSPSGRGEREQYF.